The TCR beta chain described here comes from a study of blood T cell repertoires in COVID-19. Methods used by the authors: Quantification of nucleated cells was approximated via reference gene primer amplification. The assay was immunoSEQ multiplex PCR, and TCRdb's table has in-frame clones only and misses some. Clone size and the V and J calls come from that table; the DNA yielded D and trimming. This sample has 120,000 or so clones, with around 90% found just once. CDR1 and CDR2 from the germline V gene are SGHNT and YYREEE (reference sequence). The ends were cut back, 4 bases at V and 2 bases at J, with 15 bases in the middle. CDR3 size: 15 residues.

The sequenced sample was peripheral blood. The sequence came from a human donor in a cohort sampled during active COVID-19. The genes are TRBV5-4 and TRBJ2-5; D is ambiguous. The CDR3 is CASSRLMAAQETQYF. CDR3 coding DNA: TGTGCCAGCAGCCGGCTAATGGCAGCGCAAGAGACCCAGTACTTC. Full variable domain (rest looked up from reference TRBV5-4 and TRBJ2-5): ETGVTQSPTHLIKTRGQQVTLRCSSQSGHNTVSWYQQALGQGPQFIFQYYREEENGRGNFPPRFSGLQFPNYSSELNVNALELDDSALYLCASSRLMAAQETQYFGPGTRLLVL.